This T cell receptor beta chain originates from a study of OX40 agonist ivuxolimab in advanced cancers. General study results and limits: Low normalized T-cell clonal expansion also characterized some of the nonresponders. Expanded peripheral T-cell antigen specificity went undetermined. CD4+ T cells averaged fewer expanded clones than CD8+ T cells.

Generated by immunoSEQ multiplex PCR, the TCRdb table keeps only in-frame clones and is missing some. This table holds nearly 95,000 clones, around 94% found once. The CDR3 extends over 13 amino acids. Germline lookup yields CDR1 MNHEY and CDR2 SMNVEV (reference sequence). V was trimmed by 0 bases and J by 12 bases, leaving 13 bases between them. In regard to this clone: No antigen is known for it.

At cycle 4 day 1, cycle 7 day 1, and baseline, blood was sampled. Here the sequenced sample was CD4+ or CD8+ T cells sorted from blood, taken in a trial of the OX40 agonist ivuxolimab. The receptor's source is an adult with an advanced solid tumor such as melanoma, head and neck, liver or kidney cancer. The gene calls are TRBV27 and TRBJ2-3; D possibly corresponds to TRBD2 (6 bases). The CDR3 region has the DNA TGTGCCAGCAGTTTATCGAACCGGGACTCACAGTATTTT. Encoded protein: CASSLSNRDSQYF.